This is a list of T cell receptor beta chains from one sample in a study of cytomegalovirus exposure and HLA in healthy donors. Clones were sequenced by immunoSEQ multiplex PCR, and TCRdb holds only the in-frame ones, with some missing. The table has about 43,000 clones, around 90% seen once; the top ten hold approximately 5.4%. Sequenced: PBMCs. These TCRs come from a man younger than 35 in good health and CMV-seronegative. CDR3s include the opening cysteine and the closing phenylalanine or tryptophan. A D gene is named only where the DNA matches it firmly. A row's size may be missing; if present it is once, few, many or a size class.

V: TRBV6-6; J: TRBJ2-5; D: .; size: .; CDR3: CASSRGLGLEETQYF; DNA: TGTGCCAGCAGCCGCGGCCTCGGACTTGAAGAGACCCAGTACTTC
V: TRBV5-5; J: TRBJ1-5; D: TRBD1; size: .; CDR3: CASSGDRGNQPQHF; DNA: TGTGCCAGCAGCGGAGACAGGGGCAATCAGCCCCAGCATTTT
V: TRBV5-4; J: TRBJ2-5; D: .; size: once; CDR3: CASSLTMGAGETQYF; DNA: TGTGCCAGCAGCTTGACTATGGGGGCCGGGGAGACCCAGTACTTC
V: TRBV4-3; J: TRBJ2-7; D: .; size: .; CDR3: CASSQGGRYEQYF; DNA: TGCGCCAGCAGCCAAGGGGGGAGGTACGAGCAGTACTTC
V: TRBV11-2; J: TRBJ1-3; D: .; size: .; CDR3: CASSLEGGSGNTIYF; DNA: TGTGCCAGCAGCTTAGAGGGGGGCTCTGGAAACACCATATATTTT
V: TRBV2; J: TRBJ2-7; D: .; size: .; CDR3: CASSEGGGQASYEQYF; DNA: TGTGCCAGCAGTGAAGGGGGGGGACAGGCGTCCTACGAGCAGTACTTC
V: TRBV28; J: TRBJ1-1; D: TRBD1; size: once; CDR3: CASSWTGGRTEAFF; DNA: TGTGCCAGCAGTTGGACAGGGGGAAGAACTGAAGCTTTCTTT
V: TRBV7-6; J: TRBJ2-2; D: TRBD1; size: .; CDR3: CASSLAPDRGLLAGELFF; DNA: TGTGCCAGCAGCTTAGCCCCAGACAGGGGATTACTCGCCGGGGAGCTGTTTTTT
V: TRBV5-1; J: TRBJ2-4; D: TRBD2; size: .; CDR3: CASSFGSGGQQNIQYF; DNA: TGCGCCAGCAGCTTCGGGAGCGGGGGCCAACAAAACATTCAGTACTTC
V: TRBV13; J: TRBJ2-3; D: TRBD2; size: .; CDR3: CASSLGRGGGDTQYF; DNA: TGTGCCAGCAGCTTAGGGCGGGGGGGAGGAGATACGCAGTATTTT
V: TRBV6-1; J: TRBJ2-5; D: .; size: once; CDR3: CASTPLGGDQETQYF; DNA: TGTGCCAGCACCCCGCTAGGGGGGGACCAAGAGACCCAGTACTTC
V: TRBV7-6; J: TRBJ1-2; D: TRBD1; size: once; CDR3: CASSSRTGGIYGYTF; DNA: TGTGCCAGCAGCTCAAGGACAGGGGGCATCTATGGCTACACCTTC
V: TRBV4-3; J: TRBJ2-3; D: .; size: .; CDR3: CASSQDWGERDTQYF; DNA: TGCGCCAGCAGCCAAGACTGGGGCGAACGGGATACGCAGTATTTT